The clone carrying this TCR beta chain appeared a few times. Its cognate antigen is unknown. Here immunoSEQ multiplex PCR was the method, and the copy in TCRdb shows in-frame clones only, minus some. This sample has about 7,200 clones, with about two thirds found just once. Germline values: CDR1 SGDLS, CDR2 YYNGEE. There are 13 residues in the CDR3. Trimming removed 3 bases at V and 3 bases at J, with 9 bases between. The sample comes from a study of tumor-infiltrating lymphocytes in localized non-small cell lung cancer. Looking at the study overall: The cohort mixed smokers and never-smokers, several histologies, and some post-neoadjuvant-chemotherapy samples. Findings and caveats of the study: Available tissue quantity limited TCR sequencing to a patient subset. Higher tumor T cell infiltration than in uninvolved lung was supported by TCRbeta sequencing.

The chain uses TRBV9 and TRBJ1-1, with D uncertain. The origin of this receptor is a human donor with non-small cell lung cancer. Source material: lung tumor tissue. CDR3 amino acids: CASSASTHTEAFF. Here the CDR3 DNA reads TGTGCCAGCAGCGCCTCGACCCACACTGAAGCTTTCTTT.